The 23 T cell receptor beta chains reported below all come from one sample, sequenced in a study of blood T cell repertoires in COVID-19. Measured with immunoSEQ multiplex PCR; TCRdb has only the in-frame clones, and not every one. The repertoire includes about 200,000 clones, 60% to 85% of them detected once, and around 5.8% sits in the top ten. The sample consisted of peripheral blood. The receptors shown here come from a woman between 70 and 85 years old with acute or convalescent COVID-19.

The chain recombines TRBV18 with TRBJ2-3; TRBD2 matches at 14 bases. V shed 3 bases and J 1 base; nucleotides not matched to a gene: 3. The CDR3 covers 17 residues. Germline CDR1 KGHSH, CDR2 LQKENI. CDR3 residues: CASSPPGLAGGTDTQYF. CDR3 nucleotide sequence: TGTGCCAGCTCACCTCCGGGACTAGCGGGAGGCACAGATACGCAGTATTTT. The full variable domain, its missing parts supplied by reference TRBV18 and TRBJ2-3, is NAGVMQNPRHLVRRRGQEARLRCSPMKGHSHVYWYRQLPEEGLKFMVYLQKENIIDESGMPKERFSAEFPKEGPSILRIQQVVRGDSAAYFCASSPPGLAGGTDTQYFGPGTRLTVL.

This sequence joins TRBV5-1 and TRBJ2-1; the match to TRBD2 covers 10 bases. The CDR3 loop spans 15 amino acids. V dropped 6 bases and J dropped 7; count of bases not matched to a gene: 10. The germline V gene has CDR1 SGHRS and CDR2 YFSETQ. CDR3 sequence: CASTVAGGPPNEQFF. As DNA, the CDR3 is TGCGCCAGCACCGTAGCGGGAGGCCCCCCAAATGAGCAGTTCTTC.

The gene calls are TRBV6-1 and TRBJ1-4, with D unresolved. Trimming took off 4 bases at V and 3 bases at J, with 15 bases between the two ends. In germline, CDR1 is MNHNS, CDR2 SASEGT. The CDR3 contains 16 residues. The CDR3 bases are TGTGCCAGCAGTGGATCCCTCAGGAGGTCTAATGAAAAACTGTTTTTT. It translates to CASSGSLRRSNEKLFF.

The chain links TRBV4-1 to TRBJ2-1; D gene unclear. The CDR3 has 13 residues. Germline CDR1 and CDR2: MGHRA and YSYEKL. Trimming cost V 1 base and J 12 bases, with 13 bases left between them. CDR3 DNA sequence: TGCGCCAGCAGCCAAGGCCCTAGTCAGCGGCAGTTCTTC. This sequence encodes CASSQGPSQRQFF.

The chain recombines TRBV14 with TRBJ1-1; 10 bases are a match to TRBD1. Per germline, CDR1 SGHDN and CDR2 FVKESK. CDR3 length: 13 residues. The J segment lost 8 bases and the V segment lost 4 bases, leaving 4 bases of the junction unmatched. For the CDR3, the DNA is TGTGCCAGCAGCCGGGACAGGGGTCCCGAAGCTTTCTTT. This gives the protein CASSRDRGPEAFF.

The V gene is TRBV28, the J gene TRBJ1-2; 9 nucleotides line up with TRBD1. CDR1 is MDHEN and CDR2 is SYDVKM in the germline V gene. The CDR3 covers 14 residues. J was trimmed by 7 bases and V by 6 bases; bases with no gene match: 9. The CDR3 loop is CASRLTGTGIGYTF. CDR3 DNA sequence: TGTGCCAGCAGGTTAACCGGGACAGGGATTGGCTACACCTTC.

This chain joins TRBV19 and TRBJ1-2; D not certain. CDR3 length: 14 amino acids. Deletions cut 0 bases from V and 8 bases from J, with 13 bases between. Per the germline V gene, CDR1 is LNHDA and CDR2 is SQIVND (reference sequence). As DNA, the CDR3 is TGTGCCAGTAGTATAGATAACAGTCTCGGAGGCTACACCTTC. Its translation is CASSIDNSLGGYTF.

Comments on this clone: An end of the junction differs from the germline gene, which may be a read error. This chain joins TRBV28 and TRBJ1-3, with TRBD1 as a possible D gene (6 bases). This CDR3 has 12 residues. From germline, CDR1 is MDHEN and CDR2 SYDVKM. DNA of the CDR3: TGTGCCAGCAGCGCTAACAGGGTCGTGTGGGGGTTT. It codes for CASSANRVVWGF.

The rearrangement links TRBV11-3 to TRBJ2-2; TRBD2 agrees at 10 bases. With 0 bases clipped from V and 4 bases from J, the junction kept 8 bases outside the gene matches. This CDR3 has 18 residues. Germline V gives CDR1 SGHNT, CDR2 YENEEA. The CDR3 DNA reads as TGTGCCAGCAGCTTAGATTTTTCTAGCGGGAGCCCCACCGGGGAGCTGTTTTTT. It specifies CASSLDFSSGSPTGELFF.

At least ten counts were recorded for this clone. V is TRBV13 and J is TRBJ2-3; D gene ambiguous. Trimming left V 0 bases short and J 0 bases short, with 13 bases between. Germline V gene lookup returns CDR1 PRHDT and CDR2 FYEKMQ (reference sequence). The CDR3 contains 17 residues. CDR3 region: CASSLGRWASSTDTQYF. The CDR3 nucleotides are TGTGCCAGCAGCTTAGGTCGATGGGCGAGCAGCACAGATACGCAGTATTTT.

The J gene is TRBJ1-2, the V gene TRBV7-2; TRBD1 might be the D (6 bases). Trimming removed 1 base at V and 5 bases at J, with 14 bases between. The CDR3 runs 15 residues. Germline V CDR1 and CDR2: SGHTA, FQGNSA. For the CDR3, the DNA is TGTGCCAGCAGCTTAGGATTCGGGACATCTTATGGCTACACCTTC. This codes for CASSLGFGTSYGYTF.

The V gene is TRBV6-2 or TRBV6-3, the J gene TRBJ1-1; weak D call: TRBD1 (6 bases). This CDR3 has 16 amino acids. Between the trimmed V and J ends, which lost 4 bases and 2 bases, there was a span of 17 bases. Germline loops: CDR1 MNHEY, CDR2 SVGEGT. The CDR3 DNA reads TGTGCCAGCAGTTTCTCCTTCGACAGGTTAAACACTGAAGCTTTCTTT. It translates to CASSFSFDRLNTEAFF.

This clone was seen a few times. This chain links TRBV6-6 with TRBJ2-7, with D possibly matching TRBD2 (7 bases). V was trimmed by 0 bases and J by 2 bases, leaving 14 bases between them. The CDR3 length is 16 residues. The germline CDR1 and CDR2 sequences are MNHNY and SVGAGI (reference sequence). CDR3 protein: CASSYSPGGLPYEQYF. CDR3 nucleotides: TGTGCCAGCAGTTACTCTCCGGGGGGCCTCCCCTACGAGCAGTACTTC.

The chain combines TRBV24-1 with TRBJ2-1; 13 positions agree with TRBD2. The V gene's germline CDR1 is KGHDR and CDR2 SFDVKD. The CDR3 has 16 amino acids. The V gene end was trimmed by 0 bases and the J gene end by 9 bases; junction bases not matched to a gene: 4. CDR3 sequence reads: CATSDLGLAGVFEQFF. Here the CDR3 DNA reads TGTGCCACCAGTGATTTGGGACTAGCGGGAGTATTTGAGCAGTTCTTC.

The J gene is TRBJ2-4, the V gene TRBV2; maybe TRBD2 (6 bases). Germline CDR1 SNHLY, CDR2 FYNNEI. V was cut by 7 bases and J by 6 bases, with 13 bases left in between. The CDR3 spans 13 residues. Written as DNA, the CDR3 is TGTGCCAGCACGACGGGGGTTCGAAACATTCAGTACTTC. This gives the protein CASTTGVRNIQYF.

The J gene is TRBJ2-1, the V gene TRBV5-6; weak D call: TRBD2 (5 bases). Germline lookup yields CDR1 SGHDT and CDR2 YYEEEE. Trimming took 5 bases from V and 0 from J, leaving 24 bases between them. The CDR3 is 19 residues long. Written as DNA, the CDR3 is TGTGCCAGCAGGGTTTTTGAGGCGGCTGTAGGGAGCTCCTACAATGAGCAGTTCTTC. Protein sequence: CASRVFEAAVGSSYNEQFF.

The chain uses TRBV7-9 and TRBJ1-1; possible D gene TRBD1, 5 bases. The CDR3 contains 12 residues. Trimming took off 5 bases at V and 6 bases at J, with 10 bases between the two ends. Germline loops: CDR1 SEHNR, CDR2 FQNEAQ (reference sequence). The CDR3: CASSRQLAEAFF. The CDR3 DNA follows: TGTGCCAGCAGCCGACAGTTGGCTGAAGCTTTCTTT.

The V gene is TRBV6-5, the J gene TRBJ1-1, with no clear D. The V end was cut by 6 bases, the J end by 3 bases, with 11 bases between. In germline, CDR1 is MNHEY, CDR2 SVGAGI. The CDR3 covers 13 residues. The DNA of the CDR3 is TGTGCCAGCAGCGAGTGGAGGTACACTGAAGCTTTCTTT. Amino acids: CASSEWRYTEAFF.

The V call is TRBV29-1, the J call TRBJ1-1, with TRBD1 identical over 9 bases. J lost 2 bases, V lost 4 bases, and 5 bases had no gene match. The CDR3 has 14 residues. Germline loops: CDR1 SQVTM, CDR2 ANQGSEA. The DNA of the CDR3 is TGCAGCGTTGGGCGGGACAGGGCCAACACTGAAGCTTTCTTT. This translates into CSVGRDRANTEAFF.

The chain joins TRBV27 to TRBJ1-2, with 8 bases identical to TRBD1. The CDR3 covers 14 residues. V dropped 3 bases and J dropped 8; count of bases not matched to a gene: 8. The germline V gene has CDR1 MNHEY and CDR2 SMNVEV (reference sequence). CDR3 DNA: TGTGCCAGCAGTTTCGGACAGGGCAGAGAAGGCTACACCTTC. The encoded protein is CASSFGQGREGYTF.

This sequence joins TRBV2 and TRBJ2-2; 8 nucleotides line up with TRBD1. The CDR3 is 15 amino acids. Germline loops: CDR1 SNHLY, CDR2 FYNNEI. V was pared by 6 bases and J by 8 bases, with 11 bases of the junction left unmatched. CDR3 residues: CASRRQGKVLGELFF. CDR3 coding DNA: TGTGCCAGCAGGCGACAGGGGAAGGTTTTGGGGGAGCTGTTTTTT.

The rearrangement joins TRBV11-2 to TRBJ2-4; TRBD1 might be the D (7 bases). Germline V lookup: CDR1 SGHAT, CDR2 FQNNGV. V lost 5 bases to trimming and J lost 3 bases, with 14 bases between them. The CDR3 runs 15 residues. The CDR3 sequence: CASSPLRGVKNIQYF. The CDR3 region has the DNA TGTGCCAGCAGCCCCCTCAGGGGGGTCAAAAACATTCAGTACTTC. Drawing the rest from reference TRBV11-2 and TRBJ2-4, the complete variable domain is EAGVAQSPRYKIIEKRQSVAFWCNPISGHATLYWYQQILGQGPKLLIQFQNNGVVDDSQLPKDRFSAERLKGVDSTLKIQPAKLEDSAVYLCASSPLRGVKNIQYFGAGTRLSVL.

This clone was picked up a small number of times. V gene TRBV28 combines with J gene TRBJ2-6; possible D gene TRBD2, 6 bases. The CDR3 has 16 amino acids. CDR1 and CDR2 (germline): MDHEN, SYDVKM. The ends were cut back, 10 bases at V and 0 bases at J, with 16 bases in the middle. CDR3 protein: CATRAEGSSGANVLTF. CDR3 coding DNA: TGTGCCACCAGGGCGGAGGGGAGCTCTGGGGCCAACGTCCTGACTTTC.